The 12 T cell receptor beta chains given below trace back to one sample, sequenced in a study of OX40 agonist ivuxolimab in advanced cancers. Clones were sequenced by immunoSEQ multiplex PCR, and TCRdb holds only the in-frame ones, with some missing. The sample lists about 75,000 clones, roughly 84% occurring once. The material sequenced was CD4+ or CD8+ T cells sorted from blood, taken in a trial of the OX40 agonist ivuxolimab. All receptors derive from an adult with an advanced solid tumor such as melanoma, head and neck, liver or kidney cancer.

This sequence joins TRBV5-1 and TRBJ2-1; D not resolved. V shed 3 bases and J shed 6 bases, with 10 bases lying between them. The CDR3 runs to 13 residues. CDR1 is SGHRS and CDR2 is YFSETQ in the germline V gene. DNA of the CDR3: TGCGCCAGCAGCTCGGACCGCGTCAATGAGCAGTTCTTC. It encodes CASSSDRVNEQFF.

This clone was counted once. CDR3 residues: CASSDEGTGLFYEQYF. In DNA, the CDR3 is TGTGCCAGCAGTGATGAGGGGACCGGGCTTTTCTACGAGCAGTACTTC. The chain carries TRBV25-1 and TRBJ2-7; D is possibly TRBD1 or TRBD2 (5 bases each). Trimming took off 3 bases at V and 3 bases at J, with 18 bases between the two ends. Germline V gives CDR1 MGHDK, CDR2 SYGVNS. The CDR3 contains 16 residues.

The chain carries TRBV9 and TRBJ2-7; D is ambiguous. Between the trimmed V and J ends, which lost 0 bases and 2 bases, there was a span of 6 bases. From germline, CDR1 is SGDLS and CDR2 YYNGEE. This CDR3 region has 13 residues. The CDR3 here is CASSVGPPYEQYF. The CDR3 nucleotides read TGTGCCAGCAGCGTAGGTCCCCCCTACGAGCAGTACTTC.

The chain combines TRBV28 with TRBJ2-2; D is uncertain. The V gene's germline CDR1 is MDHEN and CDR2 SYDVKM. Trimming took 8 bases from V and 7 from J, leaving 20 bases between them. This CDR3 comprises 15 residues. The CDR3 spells CASGRTAEMGGELFF. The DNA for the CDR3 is TGTGCCAGCGGGCGAACAGCCGAGATGGGCGGGGAGCTGTTTTTT.

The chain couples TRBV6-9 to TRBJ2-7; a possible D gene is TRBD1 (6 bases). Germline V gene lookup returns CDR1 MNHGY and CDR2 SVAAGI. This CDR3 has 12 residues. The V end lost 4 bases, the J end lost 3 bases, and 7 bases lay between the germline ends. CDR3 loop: CASSWDNYEQYF. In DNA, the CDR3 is TGTGCCAGCAGTTGGGACAACTACGAGCAGTACTTC.

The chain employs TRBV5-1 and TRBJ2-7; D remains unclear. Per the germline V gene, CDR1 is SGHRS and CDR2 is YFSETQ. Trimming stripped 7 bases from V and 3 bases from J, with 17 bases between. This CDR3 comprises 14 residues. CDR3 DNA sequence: TGCGCCAGCCTAGGTAAGATTAATATCTACGAGCAGTACTTC. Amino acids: CASLGKINIYEQYF.

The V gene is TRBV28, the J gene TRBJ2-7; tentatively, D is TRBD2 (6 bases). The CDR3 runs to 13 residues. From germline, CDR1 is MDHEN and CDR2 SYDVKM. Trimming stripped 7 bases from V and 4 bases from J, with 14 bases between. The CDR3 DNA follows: TGTGCCAGCAACGGCGGGAATAGATACGAGCAGTACTTC. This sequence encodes CASNGGNRYEQYF.

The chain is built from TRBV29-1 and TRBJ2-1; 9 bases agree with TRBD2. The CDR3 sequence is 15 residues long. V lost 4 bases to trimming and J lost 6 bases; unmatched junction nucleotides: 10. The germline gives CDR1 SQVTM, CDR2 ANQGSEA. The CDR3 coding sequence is TGCAGCGTTGTCGGATGGGCGGGAGGGCCCAATGAGCAGTTCTTC. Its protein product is CSVVGWAGGPNEQFF.

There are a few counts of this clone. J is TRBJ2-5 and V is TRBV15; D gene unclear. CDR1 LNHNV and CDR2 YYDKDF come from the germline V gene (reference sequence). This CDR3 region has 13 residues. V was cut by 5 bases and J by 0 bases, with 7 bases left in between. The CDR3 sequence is CATSGSYQETQYF. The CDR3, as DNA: TGTGCCACCAGCGGCTCTTACCAAGAGACCCAGTACTTC.

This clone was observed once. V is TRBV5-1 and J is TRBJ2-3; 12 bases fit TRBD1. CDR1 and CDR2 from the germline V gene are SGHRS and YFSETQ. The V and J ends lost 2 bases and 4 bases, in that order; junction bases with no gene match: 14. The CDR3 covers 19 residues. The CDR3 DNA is TGCGCCAGCAGCTTACTACCGGGACAGGGGGCGAGTATCCCAGATACGCAGTATTTT. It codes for CASSLLPGQGASIPDTQYF.

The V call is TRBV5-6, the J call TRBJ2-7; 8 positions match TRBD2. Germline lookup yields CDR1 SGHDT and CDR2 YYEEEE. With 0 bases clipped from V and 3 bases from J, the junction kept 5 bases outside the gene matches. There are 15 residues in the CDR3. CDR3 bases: TGTGCCAGCAGCTTGGCCACTAGCGGAAACTACGAGCAGTACTTC. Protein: CASSLATSGNYEQYF.

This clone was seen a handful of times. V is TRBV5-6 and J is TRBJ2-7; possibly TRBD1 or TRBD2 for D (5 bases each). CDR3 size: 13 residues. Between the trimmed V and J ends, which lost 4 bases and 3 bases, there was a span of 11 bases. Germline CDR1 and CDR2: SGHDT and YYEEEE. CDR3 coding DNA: TGTGCCAGCAGCCCGGGACGGATCTACGAGCAGTACTTC. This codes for CASSPGRIYEQYF.